The 7 T cell receptor beta chains below were found in one sample sequenced in a study of T cell responses to AZD1222 COVID-19 vaccine (dated by TCRdb to the early 2020s). The protocol used for the library was the immunoSEQ multiplex PCR assay. As stored in TCRdb, this immuneACCESS dataset retains in-frame rearrangements with V and J assigned. A fraction of the clones does not appear; measured against another copy, unresolved V genes explain less than half of the discrepancy, and the remainder lacks a known reason. The sample yields fewer than 120,000 clones; 85% to 95% were counted once. 7.8% of the sample goes to the ten largest clones. The intended sense of this specimen's time point label: baseline before first vaccination. The sample here was peripheral blood, taken on day 0 of AZD1222 vaccination. These receptors originate from an adult in good health.

The CDR3 loop reads CASSLVASGGVSTDTQYF. The CDR3 DNA is TGTGCCAGCAGCTTAGTTGCTTCGGGCGGTGTGTCCACAGATACGCAGTATTTT. The chain couples TRBV7-7 to TRBJ2-3; D is ambiguous. Germline CDR1 is SSHAT and CDR2 is FNYEAQ (reference sequence). The CDR3 runs to 18 residues. V lost 1 base and J 2 bases, leaving 19 bases between the germline ends.

V usage is TRBV12-3 or TRBV12-4 and J usage is TRBJ1-5, with D maybe TRBD1 (5 bases). This CDR3 comprises 13 residues. Trimming removed 4 bases at V and 16 bases at J, with 20 bases between. The CDR3 nucleotides read TGTGCCAGCAGTTCGCTAGGACAAGGGTGGCTACATTTT. Translation: CASSSLGQGWLHF.

The chain has TRBV28 and TRBJ2-4, with D possibly matching TRBD1 (6 bases). V lost 3 bases and J 7 bases, leaving 13 bases between the germline ends. The CDR3 has 14 amino acids. CDR1 MDHEN and CDR2 SYDVKM come from the germline V gene. The DNA for the CDR3 is TGTGCCAGCAGTTTCGGTGGGGGCCCCAACATTCAGTACTTC. Its protein product is CASSFGGGPNIQYF.

The chain has TRBV2 and TRBJ1-2; D gene uncertain. The CDR3 sequence is 13 residues long. CDR1 SNHLY and CDR2 FYNNEI come from the germline V gene. Trimming cost V 2 bases and J 4 bases, with 8 bases left between them. CDR3 sequence (DNA): TGTGCCAGCAGTGAAACAGAACGCTATGGCTACACCTTC. This codes for CASSETERYGYTF. The variable domain in full, completed from reference TRBV2 and TRBJ1-2, reads EPEVTQTPSHQVTQMGQEVILRCVPISNHLYFYWYRQILGQKVEFLVSFYNNEISEKSEIFDDQFSVERPDGSNFTLKIRSTKLEDSAMYFCASSETERYGYTFGSGTRLTVV.

This sequence joins TRBV5-1 and TRBJ1-4, with D unclear. The CDR3 loop spans 16 amino acids. V was pared by 1 base and J by 4 bases, with 14 bases between. Looked up from germline, CDR1 is SGHRS and CDR2 is YFSETQ. The CDR3 sequence: CASSLLSTSLNEKLFF. CDR3 DNA sequence: TGCGCCAGCAGCTTGCTTTCTACCAGTCTTAATGAAAAACTGTTTTTT.

V usage is TRBV19 and J usage is TRBJ1-1, with a tentative D call TRBD1 (5 bases). This CDR3 is built from 13 residues. The V gene's germline CDR1 is LNHDA and CDR2 SQIVND (reference sequence). Trimming left V 4 bases short and J 1 base short, with 7 bases between. The CDR3 here is CASSTGGNTEAFF. The CDR3 region has the DNA TGTGCCAGTAGTACGGGGGGGAACACTGAAGCTTTCTTT.

The V call is TRBV2, the J call TRBJ1-4; D is possibly TRBD1 (5 bases). The CDR3 sequence is 15 residues long. Germline V lookup: CDR1 SNHLY, CDR2 FYNNEI. Trimming cost V 6 bases and J 6 bases, with 17 bases left between them. As DNA, the CDR3 is TGTGCCAGCAGGTGGCAGGGCGCCAAGGATGAAAAACTGTTTTTT. Encoded protein: CASRWQGAKDEKLFF.